Shown below are 10 T cell receptor beta chains from a single sample sequenced in a study of glioma-infiltrating T cells (TCRdb year 2016). Sequenced on an Illumina MiSeq. The iRepertoire nested amplicon-rescue multiplex PCR (arm-PCR) platform was used to amplify TCR alpha and beta CDR3 regions from RNA. TCRdb cleaned the public reads at Q25 with fastp, built clones with MiXCR and kept in-frame beta chains. Rows matching on CDR3 protein sequence are summarized as one entry with the most common DNA and genes. The sample table records under 200,000 distinct CDR3 sequences; roughly two fifths of these occur just once. The ten largest clonotypes hold roughly 5.2% of the sample. Material: glioma tissue, nonneoplastic brain tissue, or PBMCs (not recorded which). These TCRs come from a human donor with low-grade glioma or glioblastoma, undergoing nonglioma brain surgery, or in good health (not recorded which).

Of note for this clonotype: One end of the junction fails to match germline, which may point to a read error. The chain recombines TRBV4-2 with TRBJ2-5; 7 bases line up with TRBD1. The germline V gene has CDR1 LGHNA and CDR2 YNFKEQ. The CDR3 contains 16 residues. The CDR3 region is CTSSPYAGQVKETQYF. The DNA for the CDR3 is TGTACCAGCAGCCCATACGCCGGACAGGTCAAAGAGACCCAGTACTTC.

The chain carries TRBV18 and TRBJ1-1; no reliable D call. V dropped 6 bases and J dropped 1 base, with 15 bases sitting between them. The CDR3 contains 15 residues. Germline assignment: CDR1 KGHSH and CDR2 LQKENI. The CDR3: CASSPTVGGNTEAFF. As DNA, the CDR3 is TGTGCCAGCTCCCCTACTGTAGGAGGGAACACTGAAGCTTTCTTT.

This clonotype was counted many times. The rearrangement uses TRBV6-2 or TRBV6-3 and TRBJ1-4, with TRBD1 as a possible D gene (5 bases). The germline CDR1 and CDR2 sequences are MNHEY and SVGEGT. CDR3 size: 16 residues. With 2 bases removed from V and 4 bases from J, the gap between germline ends came to 14 bases. CDR3 sequence: CASSYDGTGSNEKLFF. The CDR3 bases are TGTGCCAGCAGTTACGACGGGACGGGCAGTAATGAAAAACTGTTTTTT.

Worth noting for this clonotype: This clone may be a read error of a much larger clone one base away. V is TRBV5-1 and J is TRBJ2-3; D possibly corresponds to TRBD1 (6 bases). Trimming removed 1 base from V and 1 base from J, with 10 bases in between. This CDR3 spans 15 amino acids. The germline CDR1 and CDR2 sequences are SGHRS and YFSETQ. This CDR3 reads CASSLSTGCTDTQYF. The CDR3 region has the DNA TGCGCCAGCAGCTTGAGTACAGGGTGCACAGATACGCAGTATTTT.

As to this clonotype: This could be a read error, since a much larger clone is one nucleotide away. The chain links TRBV14 to TRBJ2-5, with D tentatively TRBD1 (6 bases). V was clipped by 5 bases and J by 5 bases, with 18 bases between them. Germline CDR1 reads SGHDN; CDR2 reads FVKESK. The CDR3 loop spans 15 amino acids. As DNA, the CDR3 is TGTGCCAGCAGCGAATTGGACAGCAGAAGGGAGACCCAGTACTTC. Protein: CASSELDSRRETQYF.

This clonotype was detected ten times or more. This chain connects TRBV20-1 to TRBJ2-3; 8 nucleotides match TRBD2. Trimming at V came to 5 bases and at J to 3 bases, leaving 4 bases not matched to a gene. Germline-derived CDR1 and CDR2 are DFQATT and SNEGSKA (reference sequence). CDR3 length: 13 residues. Here the CDR3 DNA reads TGCAGTGCTGTAGCGGGAATGACAGATACGCAGTATTTT. Translation gives CSAVAGMTDTQYF.

A remark on this clonotype: Compared with germline, one end of the junction differs, possibly owing to a read error. This chain joins TRBV7-9 and TRBJ2-3; weak D call: TRBD1 (5 bases). CDR3 size: 14 residues. Germline V gene data show CDR1 as SEHNR and CDR2 as FQNEAQ (reference sequence). The CDR3 sequence: CASSLAGLTGTQYF. The CDR3 DNA reads TGTGCCAGCAGCTTAGCGGGGCTCACAGGTACGCAGTATTTT. Supplemented by reference TRBV7-9 and TRBJ2-3, the full variable domain reads DTGVSQNPRHKITKRGQNVTFRCDPISEHNRLYWYRQTLGQGPEFLTYFQNEAQLEKSRLLSDRFSAERPKGSFSTLEIQRTEQGDSAMYLCASSLAGLTGTQYFGPGTRLTVL.

V usage is TRBV29-1 and J usage is TRBJ2-1; possibly TRBD1 for D (6 bases). The CDR3 length is 13 residues. Germline V gene data show CDR1 as SQVTM and CDR2 as ANQGSEA. V was shortened by 7 bases and J by 0 bases, with 10 bases between the two germline ends. In DNA, the CDR3 is TGCAGCGGGGGGCAGGGCTCCTACAATGAGCAGTTCTTC. This translates into CSGGQGSYNEQFF.

V usage is TRBV28 and J usage is TRBJ1-1; 7 bases match TRBD1. The CDR3 is 17 residues long. V shed 7 bases, J shed 0 bases, and the junction held 14 bases outside the gene matches. Germline V CDR1 and CDR2: MDHEN, SYDVKM. CDR3 nucleotide sequence: TGTGCCAGCACTCCTTCGCCCCGACAGGGTATGAACACTGAAGCTTTCTTT. It codes for CASTPSPRQGMNTEAFF.

V is TRBV28 and J is TRBJ2-3; 10 bases are a match to TRBD1. V was pared by 2 bases and J by 3 bases, with 5 bases of the junction left unmatched. The germline gives CDR1 MDHEN, CDR2 SYDVKM. CDR3 length equals 16 residues. CDR3 sequence reads: CASSLSVGQGTDTQYF. The CDR3 DNA follows: TGTGCCAGCAGTTTAAGTGTGGGACAGGGGACAGATACGCAGTATTTT. The full variable domain, with the rest looked up from reference TRBV28 and TRBJ2-3, is DVKVTQSSRYLVKRTGEKVFLECVQDMDHENMFWYRQDPGLGLRLIYFSYDVKMKEKGDIPEGYSVSREKKERFSLILESASTNQTSMYLCASSLSVGQGTDTQYFGPGTRLTVL.